The 32 T cell receptor beta chains below were found in one sample sequenced in a study of identical twins. TCRdb reprocessed the 5' RACE reads via MiXCR and lists one record per CDR3 protein. The repertoire holds more than 400,000 distinct CDR3 sequences, with 12% to 15% as singletons. These data are also associated with another study on yellow fever vaccine responses in identical twins.

Sequenced: CD4+ T cells sorted from blood. All receptors come from a woman aged 18-29 years in good health.

V gene TRBV15 combines with J gene TRBJ2-2; D unresolved. Germline V CDR1 and CDR2: LNHNV, YYDKDF (reference sequence). V was trimmed by 3 bases and J by 2 bases, leaving 7 bases between them. This CDR3 has 14 amino acids. CDR3 DNA sequence: TGTGCCACCAGCAGCAGAGCCAACACCGGGGAGCTGTTTTTT. It yields the protein CATSSRANTGELFF.

The rearrangement uses TRBV18 and TRBJ2-6; D call uncertain. Per germline, CDR1 KGHSH and CDR2 LQKENI. Trimming took 3 bases from V and 0 from J, leaving 9 bases between them. This CDR3 contains 16 residues. CDR3 sequence (DNA): TGTGCCAGCTCACCTCAACCAAGCTCTGGGGCCAACGTCCTGACTTTC. Translated, it gives CASSPQPSSGANVLTF.

This clonotype was seen a handful of times. The chain links TRBV4-2 to TRBJ2-1; 9 bases are a match to TRBD2. V dropped 0 bases and J dropped 4; count of bases not matched to a gene: 7. Germline values: CDR1 LGHNA, CDR2 YNFKEQ. This CDR3 comprises 17 residues. This CDR3 reads CASSQDRVTSGYNEQFF. The CDR3 DNA reads as TGTGCCAGCAGCCAAGATAGAGTGACTAGCGGATACAATGAGCAGTTCTTC.

The chain recombines TRBV5-6 with TRBJ2-1, with a tentative D call TRBD2 (6 bases). The CDR3 extends over 14 amino acids. Between the trimmed V and J ends, which lost 2 bases and 5 bases, there was a span of 11 bases. Looked up from germline, CDR1 is SGHDT and CDR2 is YYEEEE. The CDR3 DNA follows: TGTGCCAGCAGCTTTGATCAGCGGGACAATGAGCAGTTCTTC. Translated, it gives CASSFDQRDNEQFF.

The chain carries TRBV6-1 and TRBJ2-3; 9 nucleotides match TRBD2. With 7 bases clipped from V and 3 bases from J, the junction kept 5 bases outside the gene matches. CDR3 length: 14 amino acids. The germline CDR1 and CDR2 sequences are MNHNS and SASEGT. The CDR3 loop is CASKGSGGTDTQYF. For the CDR3, the DNA is TGTGCCAGCAAAGGGAGCGGGGGGACAGATACGCAGTATTTT.

This clonotype was counted between two and nine times. V is TRBV20-1 and J is TRBJ1-1; 10 nucleotides align to TRBD1. J gave up 1 base and V 1 base, and 12 bases lay outside the gene matches. CDR1 is DFQATT and CDR2 is SNEGSKA in the germline V gene (reference sequence). CDR3 length: 18 amino acids. This chain's CDR3 is CSARAQDRGFIRNTEAFF. CDR3 nucleotide sequence: TGCAGTGCTAGAGCTCAGGACAGGGGGTTTATTAGGAACACTGAAGCTTTCTTT.

This clonotype was observed many times. The chain carries TRBV3-1 and TRBJ2-3, with TRBD2 matching over 10 bases. After removal of 1 base from V and 3 bases from J, the junction contained 4 bases not matched to a gene. The germline gives CDR1 LGHDT, CDR2 YNNKEL (reference sequence). The CDR3 sequence is 16 residues long. The CDR3 bases are TGTGCCAGCAGCCAAGGTCCGGGACTAGCGACAGATACGCAGTATTTT. It translates to CASSQGPGLATDTQYF.

This clonotype was observed many times. The chain couples TRBV7-9 to TRBJ1-2; D is ambiguous. The germline gives CDR1 SEHNR, CDR2 FQNEAQ (reference sequence). Trimming took off 2 bases at V and 5 bases at J, with 9 bases between the two ends. The CDR3 is 13 amino acids. The CDR3 reads CASSLFPGYGYTF. CDR3 coding DNA: TGTGCCAGCAGCTTATTCCCGGGGTATGGCTACACCTTC. Supplemented by reference TRBV7-9 and TRBJ1-2, the full variable domain reads DTGVSQNPRHKITKRGQNVTFRCDPISEHNRLYWYRQTLGQGPEFLTYFQNEAQLEKSRLLSDRFSAERPKGSFSTLEIQRTEQGDSAMYLCASSLFPGYGYTFGSGTRLTVV.

The rearrangement links TRBV2 to TRBJ1-6; possible D gene TRBD1, 5 bases. V lost 6 bases and J lost 0, with 12 bases in between. The CDR3 spans 16 residues. Germline-derived CDR1 and CDR2 are SNHLY and FYNNEI. DNA of the CDR3: TGTGCCAGCAGGCCAGGACAAAGCTCCTATAATTCACCCCTCCACTTT. It yields the protein CASRPGQSSYNSPLHF.

Ten or more counts support this clonotype. The chain's CDR3 is CSARLTARHEQFF. Written as DNA, the CDR3 is TGCAGTGCTAGGTTAACGGCCCGCCATGAGCAGTTCTTC. The chain uses TRBV20-1 and TRBJ2-1; D is unclear. V lost 3 bases and J 8 bases, leaving 14 bases between the germline ends. The CDR3 sequence is 13 residues long. CDR1 is DFQATT, CDR2 SNEGSKA, per germline (reference sequence).

This clonotype was counted at least ten times. This chain joins TRBV12-3 or TRBV12-4 and TRBJ2-3; D uncertain. V was clipped by 7 bases and J by 4 bases, with 18 bases between them. This CDR3 contains 15 residues. In DNA, the CDR3 is TGTGCCAGCACCCCCGGGTCACAGACTTCAGATACGCAGTATTTT. Translating it yields CASTPGSQTSDTQYF.

This clonotype has a count of ten or more. The V call is TRBV24-1, the J call TRBJ2-4, with D possibly matching TRBD1 (5 bases). V gave up 4 bases and J gave up 0 bases, with 12 bases separating them. The CDR3 consists of 16 residues. Germline V gene lookup returns CDR1 KGHDR and CDR2 SFDVKD. CDR3 nucleotides: TGTGCCACCAGTGAAGCAGGGTACTCAGCCAAAAACATTCAGTACTTC. It encodes CATSEAGYSAKNIQYF.

The genes are TRBV5-4 and TRBJ2-2, with D possibly being TRBD2 (5 bases). Per germline, CDR1 SGHNT and CDR2 YYREEE (reference sequence). V was pared by 2 bases and J by 7 bases, with 18 bases between. The CDR3 extends over 16 amino acids. The CDR3 sequence: CASSLRTGFGIGELFF. CDR3 nucleotides: TGTGCCAGCAGCTTAAGGACGGGGTTCGGGATCGGGGAGCTGTTTTTT.

The chain is built from TRBV2 and TRBJ2-2, with TRBD2 matching over 10 bases. Per the germline V gene, CDR1 is SNHLY and CDR2 is FYNNEI. V trimming: 6 bases; J trimming: 2 bases; junction bases outside the gene matches: 3. This CDR3 is built from 15 residues. CDR3 protein: CASRGLATNTGELFF. The CDR3 nucleotides are TGTGCCAGCAGGGGACTAGCGACAAACACCGGGGAGCTGTTTTTT.

This clonotype was observed a few times. The chain recombines TRBV5-1 with TRBJ2-3; D is possibly TRBD1 (5 bases). The CDR3 contains 14 residues. CDR1 and CDR2 from the germline V gene are SGHRS and YFSETQ. V lost 3 bases and J lost 5, with 13 bases in between. The CDR3 nucleotides are TGCGCCAGCAGCTACGGACATAGTGGAGATACGCAGTATTTT. This gives the protein CASSYGHSGDTQYF.

The J gene is TRBJ2-7, the V gene TRBV28; the match to TRBD2 covers 10 bases. V trimming: 2 bases; J trimming: 4 bases; junction bases outside the gene matches: 11. Germline assignment: CDR1 MDHEN and CDR2 SYDVKM. The CDR3 has 17 residues. Written as DNA, the CDR3 is TGTGCCAGCAGTTTAGGTGCTAGCGGGAGTGGTTTGTACGAGCAGTACTTC. Its translation is CASSLGASGSGLYEQYF.

A few counts support this clonotype. The chain uses TRBV20-1 and TRBJ2-1; a weak D match, TRBD1 (5 bases). Trimming left V 3 bases short and J 2 bases short, with 17 bases between. There are 16 residues in the CDR3. Per germline, CDR1 DFQATT and CDR2 SNEGSKA (reference sequence). The CDR3 DNA follows: TGCAGTGCTAGCCCAAAGTCAGGGCTAGCCTACAATGAGCAGTTCTTC. Protein product: CSASPKSGLAYNEQFF.

The CDR3 here is CAIIFSDLYNEQFF. Here the CDR3 DNA reads TGTGCCATCATCTTCTCGGACTTGTACAATGAGCAGTTCTTC. This rearrangement joins TRBV10-3 to TRBJ2-1, with D possibly TRBD2 on 5 matching bases. The CDR3 totals 14 residues. The germline gives CDR1 ENHRY, CDR2 SYGVKD. V was cut by 7 bases and J by 4 bases, with 14 bases left in between.

The CDR3 loop reads CASSLNGGEKLFF. The CDR3 DNA is TGTGCCAGCAGTTTAAATGGTGGAGAAAAACTGTTTTTT. The chain joins TRBV12-3 or TRBV12-4 to TRBJ1-4, with D hard to call. V lost 2 bases and J lost 8, with 9 bases in between. The CDR3 extends over 13 amino acids.

This clonotype was detected many times. The chain is built from TRBV3-1 and TRBJ1-1; 9 positions agree with TRBD1. The germline CDR1 and CDR2 sequences are LGHDT and YNNKEL (reference sequence). This CDR3 spans 15 amino acids. J was trimmed by 3 bases and V by 4 bases; bases with no gene match: 6. The CDR3 here is CASSLTRDRDTEAFF. CDR3 in DNA: TGTGCCAGCAGCCTCACCCGGGACAGGGACACTGAAGCTTTCTTT.

The J gene is TRBJ1-1, the V gene TRBV25-1; the D is unclear. Germline loops: CDR1 MGHDK, CDR2 SYGVNS. The CDR3 is 15 residues long. Trimming cost V 3 bases and J 2 bases, with 13 bases left between them. CDR3 nucleotides: TGTGCCAGCAGTGATCCTGTTGACTTAAACACTGAAGCTTTCTTT. The encoded protein is CASSDPVDLNTEAFF. The full variable domain, its missing parts supplied by reference TRBV25-1 and TRBJ1-1, is EADIYQTPRYLVIGTGKKITLECSQTMGHDKMYWYQQDPGMELHLIHYSYGVNSTEKGDLSSESTVSRIRTEHFPLTLESARPSHTSQYLCASSDPVDLNTEAFFGQGTRLTVV.

The V gene is TRBV28, the J gene TRBJ2-1; the D call may be TRBD1 or TRBD2 (5 bases each). The CDR3 is 15 residues long. CDR1 is MDHEN, CDR2 SYDVKM, per germline. Trimming removed 7 bases at V and 5 bases at J, with 18 bases between. CDR3 coding DNA: TGTGCCAGCAACCCACGCTCGGGACGTCACAATGAGCAGTTCTTC. Translating gives CASNPRSGRHNEQFF.

This clonotype appeared a few times. This chain joins TRBV2 and TRBJ2-1; maybe TRBD2 (5 bases). CDR3 length: 16 residues. Germline CDR1 is SNHLY and CDR2 is FYNNEI. V was pared by 4 bases and J by 4 bases, with 17 bases between. CDR3 in amino acids: CASSGSVGVSYNEQFF. The CDR3 DNA follows: TGTGCCAGCAGTGGTTCCGTGGGAGTTAGTTACAATGAGCAGTTCTTC.

The rearrangement uses TRBV20-1 and TRBJ2-7; D is undetermined. Trimming removed 3 bases at V and 6 bases at J, with 6 bases between. Germline V gene lookup returns CDR1 DFQATT and CDR2 SNEGSKA (reference sequence). This CDR3 region has 10 residues. The CDR3 sequence is CSASAREQYV. The CDR3 coding sequence is TGCAGTGCTAGTGCCCGCGAGCAGTACGTC.

This clonotype was found a few times. The rearrangement uses TRBV7-9 and TRBJ2-5; D unclear. Trimming cost V 8 bases and J 3 bases, with 16 bases left between them. Germline V CDR1 and CDR2: SEHNR, FQNEAQ (reference sequence). CDR3 length: 14 amino acids. CDR3 region: CASCLGAQEETQYF. For the CDR3, the DNA is TGTGCCAGCTGCCTGGGTGCCCAGGAAGAGACCCAGTACTTC.

This clonotype was counted between two and nine times. V usage is TRBV12-3 or TRBV12-4 and J usage is TRBJ1-6; D remains ambiguous. This CDR3 is built from 14 residues. With 8 bases removed from V and 12 bases from J, the gap between germline ends came to 20 bases. The DNA of the CDR3 is TGTGCCAGCCAGGCGGGCAGGTTAAGAGGACCCCTCCACTTT. Translated: CASQAGRLRGPLHF.

This clonotype showed up just a few times. The V call is TRBV12-3 or TRBV12-4, the J call TRBJ1-3, with 9 positions matching TRBD1. The length of the CDR3 is 14 residues. V dropped 8 bases and J dropped 2; count of bases not matched to a gene: 4. DNA of the CDR3: TGTGCCAGCGAATGGACAGGGGCTGGAAACACCATATATTTT. Translation gives CASEWTGAGNTIYF.

The chain couples TRBV2 to TRBJ2-2; D might be TRBD2 (5 bases). V dropped 10 bases and J dropped 4 bases, with 13 bases sitting between them. There are 13 residues in the CDR3. Germline CDR1 SNHLY, CDR2 FYNNEI. The CDR3 bases are TGTGCCACGCGCGGGTCGGCCACCGGGGAGCTGTTTTTT. Translating gives CATRGSATGELFF.

The chain carries TRBV4-1 and TRBJ2-1, with a tentative D call TRBD2 (6 bases). Germline CDR1 and CDR2: MGHRA and YSYEKL. The CDR3 runs 13 residues. Trimming removed 2 bases at V and 10 bases at J, with 12 bases between. The CDR3 bases are TGCGCCAGCAGCCAACCGGGGGTGGGGGAGCAGTTCTTC. Protein: CASSQPGVGEQFF.

The rearrangement joins TRBV29-1 to TRBJ1-2, with unresolved D. Between the trimmed V and J ends, which lost 5 bases and 8 bases, there was a span of 15 bases. The CDR3 totals 12 residues. Germline CDR1 is SQVTM and CDR2 is ANQGSEA. The CDR3 region is CSVSVLQRGYTF. The CDR3 nucleotides are TGCAGCGTTTCAGTCTTACAAAGGGGCTACACCTTC. The full variable domain, its missing parts supplied by reference TRBV29-1 and TRBJ1-2, is SAVISQKPSRDICQRGTSLTIQCQVDSQVTMMFWYRQQPGQSLTLIATANQGSEATYESGFVIDKFPISRPNLTFSTLTVSNMSPEDSSIYLCSVSVLQRGYTFGSGTRLTVV.

The chain combines TRBV6-1 with TRBJ2-1; D may be TRBD2 (5 bases). Germline-derived CDR1 and CDR2 are MNHNS and SASEGT. V lost 8 bases to trimming and J lost 6 bases, with 14 bases between them. The CDR3 runs to 13 residues. CDR3 sequence reads: CASAGLLGNEQFF. For the CDR3, the DNA is TGTGCCAGCGCGGGCCTCCTCGGCAATGAGCAGTTCTTC.

V gene TRBV28 combines with J gene TRBJ2-5, with a weak D call TRBD2 (5 bases). Germline V gives CDR1 MDHEN, CDR2 SYDVKM. The CDR3 loop spans 13 amino acids. V was trimmed by 7 bases and J by 2 bases, leaving 11 bases between them. In DNA, the CDR3 is TGTGCCAGCACCCCGGGATCACAAGAGACCCAGTACTTC. This translates into CASTPGSQETQYF.